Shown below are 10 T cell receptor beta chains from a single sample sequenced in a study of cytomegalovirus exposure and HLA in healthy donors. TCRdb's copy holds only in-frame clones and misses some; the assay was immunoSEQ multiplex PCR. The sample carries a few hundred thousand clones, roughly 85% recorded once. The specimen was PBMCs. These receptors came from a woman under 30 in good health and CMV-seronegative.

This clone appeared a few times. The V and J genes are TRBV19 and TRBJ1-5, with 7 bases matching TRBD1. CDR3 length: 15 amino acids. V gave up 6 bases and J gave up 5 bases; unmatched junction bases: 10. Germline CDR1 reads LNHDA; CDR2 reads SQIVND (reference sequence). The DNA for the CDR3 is TGTGCCAGTAGCCCCGAGGGACAGCAATATCAGCCCCAGCATTTT. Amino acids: CASSPEGQQYQPQHF.

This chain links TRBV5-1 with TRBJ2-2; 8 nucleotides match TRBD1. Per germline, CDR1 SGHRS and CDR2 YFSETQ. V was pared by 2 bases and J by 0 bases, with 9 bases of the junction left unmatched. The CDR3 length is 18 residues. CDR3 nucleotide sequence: TGCGCCAGCAGCTTCATCACCGGGACAGGAGCGAACACCGGGGAGCTGTTTTTT. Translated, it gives CASSFITGTGANTGELFF. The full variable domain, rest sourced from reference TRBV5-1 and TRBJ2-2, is KAGVTQTPRYLIKTRGQQVTLSCSPISGHRSVSWYQQTPGQGLQFLFEYFSETQRNKGNFPGRFSGRQFSNSRSEMNVSTLELGDSALYLCASSFITGTGANTGELFFGEGSRLTVL.

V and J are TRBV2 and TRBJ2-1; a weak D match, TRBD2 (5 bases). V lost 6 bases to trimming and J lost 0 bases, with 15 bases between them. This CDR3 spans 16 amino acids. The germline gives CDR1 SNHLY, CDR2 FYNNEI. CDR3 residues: CASRGDASSSYNEQFF. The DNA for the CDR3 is TGTGCCAGCAGGGGTGACGCTAGCAGCTCCTACAATGAGCAGTTCTTC.

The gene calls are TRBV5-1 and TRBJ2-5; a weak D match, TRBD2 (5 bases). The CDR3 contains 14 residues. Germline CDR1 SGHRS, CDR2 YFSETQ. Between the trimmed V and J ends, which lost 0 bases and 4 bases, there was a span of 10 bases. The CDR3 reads CASSLGLALETQYF. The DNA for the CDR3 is TGCGCCAGCAGCTTGGGGCTAGCTCTAGAGACCCAGTACTTC.

The CDR3 sequence: CASSPRRGAGYQPQHF. The CDR3 bases are TGTGCCAGCAGCCCGAGGCGGGGGGCAGGTTACCAGCCCCAGCATTTT. The rearrangement uses TRBV7-2 and TRBJ1-5; D perhaps matches TRBD1 (6 bases). The CDR3 runs to 16 residues. Trimming left V 5 bases short and J 7 bases short, with 21 bases between. Per germline, CDR1 SGHTA and CDR2 FQGNSA.

CDR3 sequence reads: CASSQDWDRTYEQYF. For the CDR3, the DNA is TGTGCCAGCAGCCAAGATTGGGACAGGACCTACGAGCAGTACTTC. This chain connects TRBV14 to TRBJ2-7, with TRBD1 identical over 8 bases. The CDR3 spans 15 residues. V dropped 0 bases and J dropped 2; count of bases not matched to a gene: 3. Germline V gives CDR1 SGHDN, CDR2 FVKESK.

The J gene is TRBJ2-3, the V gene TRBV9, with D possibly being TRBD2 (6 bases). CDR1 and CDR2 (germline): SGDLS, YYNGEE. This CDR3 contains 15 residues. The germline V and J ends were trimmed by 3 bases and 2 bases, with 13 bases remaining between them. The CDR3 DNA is TGTGCCAGCAGCGATAGCGGACTATCCACAGATACGCAGTATTTT. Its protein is CASSDSGLSTDTQYF.

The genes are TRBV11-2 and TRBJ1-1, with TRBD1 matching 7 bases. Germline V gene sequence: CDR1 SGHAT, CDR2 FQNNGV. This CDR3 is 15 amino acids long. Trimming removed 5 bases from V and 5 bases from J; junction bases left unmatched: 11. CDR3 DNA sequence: TGTGCCAGCAGCCCCCCAGGGGGGTGGCTTACTGAAGCTTTCTTT. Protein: CASSPPGGWLTEAFF.

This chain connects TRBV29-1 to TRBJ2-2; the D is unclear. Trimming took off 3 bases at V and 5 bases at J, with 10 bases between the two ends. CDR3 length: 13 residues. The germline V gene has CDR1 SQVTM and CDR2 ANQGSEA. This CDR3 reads CSVETRLTGELFF. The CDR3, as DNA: TGCAGCGTTGAGACTCGGCTTACCGGGGAGCTGTTTTTT.

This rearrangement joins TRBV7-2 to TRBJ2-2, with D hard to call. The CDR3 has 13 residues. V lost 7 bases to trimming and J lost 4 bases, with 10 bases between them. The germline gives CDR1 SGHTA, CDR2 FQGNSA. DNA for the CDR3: TGTGCCAGCACACGAGAGGTCACCGGGGAGCTGTTTTTT. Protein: CASTREVTGELFF.